This TCR beta chain was identified in a study of T cells in Graves' hyperthyroidism and ophthalmopathy. TCR beta CDR3 regions were amplified from RNA transcripts. The HTBI primer set drove a first-round RT-PCR of the TCR CDR3. TCRdb ran MiXCR on the multiplex PCR reads and lists one entry per CDR3 protein. The sample shows about half a million distinct CDR3 sequences, 22% of them seen only once. V lost 3 bases, J lost 0 bases, and 9 bases lay in between. Per germline, CDR1 SNHLY and CDR2 FYNNEI. CDR3 length: 16 residues. In its sample, this clonotype was seen a few times. The chain employs TRBV2 and TRBJ1-6; D gene ambiguous. What was sequenced was blood. The sequence was obtained from a woman between 70 and 85 years old with Graves' ophthalmopathy. CDR3 sequence reads: CASSDTPSSYNSPLHF. CDR3 in DNA: TGTGCCAGCAGTGACACCCCGAGCTCCTATAATTCACCCCTCCACTTT.